A single sample is the source of the 14 T cell receptor beta chains below, sequenced in a study of PD-1 and CTLA-4 blockade in melanoma (TCRdb year 2021). To prepare the library, the immunoSEQ multiplex PCR assay was applied. The immuneACCESS repertoire file appears here via TCRdb, limited to in-frame rearrangements. These files lack a portion of the clones; in checked studies, under half of the deficit traces to unresolved V genes, and the cause of the others is not known. The sample includes 15,000 to 20,000 clones, with about 71% observed a single time. The ten largest account for 13% to 15% of the sample. Specimen: CD8+ T cells from peripheral blood, collected from a patient given anti-PD-1 treatment. All receptors come from a human donor with melanoma.

The chain has TRBV27 and TRBJ2-7, with 9 nucleotides matching TRBD2. Trimming took 6 bases from V and 1 from J; bases not matched to a gene: 10. The CDR3 runs to 16 residues. Germline loops: CDR1 MNHEY, CDR2 SMNVEV (reference sequence). Here the CDR3 DNA reads TGTGCCAGCAGCCTTCTCTTAGCGGGAGAGTCCTACGAGCAGTACTTC. It codes for CASSLLLAGESYEQYF.

This sequence joins TRBV27 and TRBJ2-1; D perhaps matches TRBD2 (5 bases). Trimming stripped 1 base from V and 0 bases from J, with 10 bases between. The CDR3 extends over 16 amino acids. Germline CDR1 reads MNHEY; CDR2 reads SMNVEV (reference sequence). CDR3 in amino acids: CASSLLGVSSYNEQFF. The DNA for the CDR3 is TGTGCCAGCAGTTTATTGGGAGTTAGCTCCTACAATGAGCAGTTCTTC.

This clone was recorded a few times. The rearrangement links TRBV6-5 to TRBJ2-7; the match to TRBD2 covers 8 bases. This CDR3 is built from 15 residues. Germline V CDR1 and CDR2: MNHEY, SVGAGI. V trimming: 6 bases; J trimming: 1 base; junction bases outside the gene matches: 8. The CDR3 loop reads CASSLTAGVSYEQYF. CDR3 sequence (DNA): TGTGCCAGCAGCCTAACAGCGGGAGTGTCCTACGAGCAGTACTTC.

This chain uses TRBV15 with TRBJ2-5; D is undetermined. Trimming pared 0 bases from V and 2 bases from J, leaving 10 bases between. Germline assignment: CDR1 LNHNV and CDR2 YYDKDF (reference sequence). The CDR3 contains 15 residues. The CDR3 DNA follows: TGTGCCACCAGCAGAGAGGTAACCTTGCAAGAGACCCAGTACTTC. Translating it yields CATSREVTLQETQYF.

V is TRBV20-1 and J is TRBJ2-1; 7 nucleotides agree with TRBD2. Trimming at V came to 2 bases and at J to 9 bases, leaving 1 base not matched to a gene. Germline V CDR1 and CDR2: DFQATT, SNEGSKA (reference sequence). The CDR3 totals 11 residues. The CDR3 sequence is CSARQRGEQFF. CDR3 bases: TGCAGTGCTAGACAGCGGGGTGAGCAGTTCTTC.

The V call is TRBV5-1, the J call TRBJ2-7; 10 bases map to TRBD1. The CDR3 length is 14 residues. Unmatched junction bases numbered 2, after V lost 0 bases and J lost 5 bases. Germline V CDR1 and CDR2: SGHRS, YFSETQ. The CDR3 sequence: CASSLGQGADEQYF. As DNA, the CDR3 is TGCGCCAGCAGCTTGGGACAGGGGGCCGACGAGCAGTACTTC.

V gene TRBV6-5 combines with J gene TRBJ1-1, with D uncertain. Germline CDR1 and CDR2: MNHEY and SVGAGI. This CDR3 contains 14 residues. V dropped 2 bases and J dropped 1 base, with 8 bases sitting between them. The CDR3 nucleotides are TGTGCCAGCAGTTACGGGCGCGGGAACACTGAAGCTTTCTTT. Its translation is CASSYGRGNTEAFF.

This clone is medium-sized (0.01 to 0.1%) within its sample. The chain uses TRBV13 and TRBJ2-5, with 10 nucleotides matching TRBD2. The germline gives CDR1 PRHDT, CDR2 FYEKMQ (reference sequence). Trimming took 4 bases from V and 3 from J; bases not matched to a gene: 23. The CDR3 sequence is 21 residues long. In DNA form, the CDR3 reads TGTGCCAGCAGCTCAGCGGGGGGGCACTACAATTATCTCCCCTTCAAAGAGACCCAGTACTTC. Its protein product is CASSSAGGHYNYLPFKETQYF. The full variable domain, its missing parts supplied by reference TRBV13 and TRBJ2-5, is AAGVIQSPRHLIKEKRETATLKCYPIPRHDTVYWYQQGPGQDPQFLISFYEKMQSDKGSIPDRFSAQQFSDYHSELNMSSLELGDSALYFCASSSAGGHYNYLPFKETQYFGPGTRLLVL.

There are a few counts of this clone. V gene TRBV7-9 combines with J gene TRBJ2-7; D possibly corresponds to TRBD1 (6 bases). With 3 bases removed from V and 5 bases from J, the gap between germline ends came to 20 bases. Germline CDR1 is SEHNR and CDR2 is FQNEAQ (reference sequence). The CDR3 has 16 amino acids. CDR3 region: CASSFYLSGVQDEQYF. The CDR3 DNA sequence: TGTGCCAGCAGCTTTTACCTCTCAGGGGTCCAGGACGAGCAGTACTTC.

This clone was picked up a small number of times. The chain couples TRBV27 to TRBJ1-2; D remains ambiguous. CDR3 length: 13 residues. V was pared by 3 bases and J by 4 bases, with 9 bases between. Germline CDR1 and CDR2: MNHEY and SMNVEV (reference sequence). CDR3 sequence reads: CASSLEWGYGYTF. CDR3 nucleotides: TGTGCCAGCAGTTTGGAGTGGGGCTATGGCTACACCTTC.

CDR3 in amino acids: CASSLGTSIYEQYF. In DNA, the CDR3 is TGTGCCAGCAGCTTGGGGACTAGTATCTACGAGCAGTACTTC. The J gene is TRBJ2-7, the V gene TRBV13; 8 bases fit TRBD2. V was clipped by 3 bases and J by 3 bases; unmatched bases: 4. CDR1 and CDR2 (germline): PRHDT, FYEKMQ (reference sequence). This CDR3 is 14 amino acids long.

This clone has just a few counts. This chain joins TRBV27 and TRBJ1-1; D perhaps matches TRBD1 (5 bases). Trimming pared 1 base from V and 4 bases from J, leaving 10 bases between. This CDR3 comprises 14 residues. Germline CDR1 is MNHEY and CDR2 is SMNVEV (reference sequence). The CDR3 DNA reads as TGTGCCAGCAGTTTATGGGGGGGTGGCACTGAAGCTTTCTTT. Protein product: CASSLWGGGTEAFF.

This clone was counted between two and nine times. The chain combines TRBV5-1 with TRBJ2-2; TRBD2 might be the D (5 bases). The CDR3 covers 14 residues. Germline V gene data show CDR1 as SGHRS and CDR2 as YFSETQ. The germline V and J ends were trimmed by 4 bases and 3 bases, with 10 bases remaining between them. The chain's CDR3 is CASSLGEYTGELFF. The CDR3 DNA reads TGCGCCAGCAGCCTCGGGGAGTACACCGGGGAGCTGTTTTTT.

J is TRBJ2-1 and V is TRBV9; 11 nucleotides line up with TRBD1. CDR1 SGDLS and CDR2 YYNGEE come from the germline V gene. With 0 bases clipped from V and 6 bases from J, the junction kept 5 bases outside the gene matches. The CDR3 loop spans 16 amino acids. CDR3 sequence reads: CASSVVGTGGSNEQFF. The CDR3 nucleotides are TGTGCCAGCAGCGTAGTTGGGACAGGGGGGTCCAATGAGCAGTTCTTC.